These 24 T cell receptor beta chains share one sample of origin, sequenced in a study of T cell changes during pregnancy in multiple sclerosis. Sequenced by immunoSEQ multiplex PCR; TCRdb stores in-frame clones only, minus some. The repertoire holds approximately 20,000 clones, with about 90% as singletons. The sequencing used CD8+ T cells from peripheral blood mononuclear cells, collected after pregnancy. These receptors were obtained from a female donor with multiple sclerosis, enrolled in a pregnancy study.

This chain joins TRBV6-5 and TRBJ2-1; 9 bases fit TRBD2. Losses at the gene ends were 6 bases for V and 8 bases for J; bases not matched to a gene: 8. CDR3 length equals 14 residues. The germline CDR1 and CDR2 sequences are MNHEY and SVGAGI. The CDR3 bases are TGTGCCAGCAGCTGGGAGCGGGAGGAGGATGAGCAGTTCTTC. The encoded protein is CASSWEREEDEQFF.

This sequence joins TRBV29-1 and TRBJ2-1; 8 bases map to TRBD1. The ends lost 7 bases at V and 9 bases at J; junction bases unmatched: 8. Germline CDR1 reads SQVTM; CDR2 reads ANQGSEA. The CDR3 has 12 residues. CDR3 DNA: TGCAGCGCCCGGACAGGGTATGGTGAGCAGTTCTTC. This encodes CSARTGYGEQFF.

In the case of this clone: At one end, the junction sequence differs from germline, possibly due to a read error. V and J are TRBV27 and TRBJ2-7; 8 bases line up with TRBD2. The germline V gene has CDR1 MNHEY and CDR2 SMNVEV (reference sequence). This CDR3 has 13 amino acids. CDR3: CASRFAGGLEQYF. Here the CDR3 DNA reads TGTGCCAGCCGTTTCGCGGGAGGCCTCGAGCAGTACTTC.

The chain is built from TRBV27 and TRBJ1-1, with D possibly matching TRBD1 (5 bases). CDR1 and CDR2 (germline): MNHEY, SMNVEV (reference sequence). The V gene lost 5 bases and the J gene lost 6 bases, with 13 bases spanning the gap. This CDR3 has 13 residues. CDR3 nucleotide sequence: TGTGCCAGCAGTCCCACGAAGGGGCCTGAAGCTTTCTTT. Protein sequence: CASSPTKGPEAFF.

The rearrangement links TRBV5-1 to TRBJ2-7; D may be TRBD1 (7 bases). The CDR3 contains 14 residues. The V and J ends lost 3 bases and 3 bases respectively, with 13 bases between them. Germline V CDR1 and CDR2: SGHRS, YFSETQ. CDR3 sequence reads: CASSSQGGFYEQYF. The CDR3 bases are TGCGCCAGCAGCTCTCAGGGGGGTTTCTACGAGCAGTACTTC.

CDR3 protein: CASSSSGRALDTQYF. CDR3 DNA sequence: TGTGCCAGCAGCTCAAGCGGGAGGGCCCTAGATACGCAGTATTTT. The gene calls are TRBV9 and TRBJ2-3; 10 nucleotides agree with TRBD2. The CDR3 is 15 residues long. Germline V CDR1 and CDR2: SGDLS, YYNGEE. V lost 4 bases, J lost 5 bases, and 7 bases stayed unmatched.

The chain's CDR3 is CASSLAYGGSSDTQYF. In DNA, the CDR3 is TGTGCCAGCAGCTTGGCTTACGGCGGCTCATCAGATACGCAGTATTTT. The chain recombines TRBV11-2 with TRBJ2-3, with unresolved D. V was shortened by 3 bases and J by 4 bases, with 17 bases between the two germline ends. The CDR3 loop spans 16 amino acids. Germline loops: CDR1 SGHAT, CDR2 FQNNGV.

This chain joins TRBV6-1 and TRBJ1-4; D possibly corresponds to TRBD1 (5 bases). V was pared by 1 base and J by 8 bases, with 11 bases between. The germline CDR1 and CDR2 sequences are MNHNS and SASEGT. This CDR3 contains 14 residues. CDR3 nucleotides: TGTGCCAGCAGTGAAGGGCGGGACGGGGAAAAACTGTTTTTT. Residues: CASSEGRDGEKLFF.

The chain uses TRBV29-1 and TRBJ1-1; D is perhaps TRBD1 (6 bases). Trimming took off 4 bases at V and 1 base at J, with 19 bases between the two ends. The CDR3 spans 16 residues. Germline CDR1 is SQVTM and CDR2 is ANQGSEA. The chain's CDR3 is CSVGRQQGVGNTEAFF. DNA for the CDR3: TGCAGCGTTGGGAGGCAACAGGGAGTCGGGAACACTGAAGCTTTCTTT.

The sample holds one count of this clone. This chain uses TRBV6-1 with TRBJ2-1; the D gene is possibly TRBD1 (6 bases). Per germline, CDR1 MNHNS and CDR2 SASEGT. Trimming cost V 9 bases and J 0 bases, with 12 bases left between them. The CDR3 has 14 amino acids. For the CDR3, the DNA is TGTGCCAGTGACGAGGACAGCTCCTACAATGAGCAGTTCTTC. Protein product: CASDEDSSYNEQFF.

The sample holds one count of this clone. CDR3 residues: CASSEAPRAHEQYF. The CDR3 bases are TGTGCCAGCAGCGAGGCCCCCAGGGCCCACGAGCAGTACTTC. The chain carries TRBV9 and TRBJ2-7, with D perhaps matching TRBD1 (5 bases). The V end was cut by 3 bases, the J end by 5 bases, with 15 bases between. This CDR3 spans 14 amino acids. Per the germline V gene, CDR1 is SGDLS and CDR2 is YYNGEE.

The chain joins TRBV27 to TRBJ1-3; D is ambiguous. The V gene's germline CDR1 is MNHEY and CDR2 SMNVEV (reference sequence). CDR3 length: 14 residues. The ends were cut back, 3 bases at V and 0 bases at J, with 6 bases in the middle. The CDR3 sequence is CASSLRASGNTIYF. The CDR3 DNA follows: TGTGCCAGCAGTTTGCGTGCCTCTGGAAACACCATATATTTT.

The gene calls are TRBV7-9 and TRBJ2-6, with 7 bases fitting TRBD1. V lost 6 bases, J lost 0 bases, and 5 bases stayed unmatched. CDR1 and CDR2 (germline): SEHNR, FQNEAQ (reference sequence). This CDR3 has 16 residues. CDR3 residues: CASSGTEHSGANVLTF. The CDR3 DNA reads TGTGCCAGCAGTGGGACAGAACACTCTGGGGCCAACGTCCTGACTTTC.

This rearrangement joins TRBV2 to TRBJ2-7; 8 bases match TRBD1. The CDR3 extends over 14 amino acids. Looked up from germline, CDR1 is SNHLY and CDR2 is FYNNEI. The trim removed 7 bases at V and 3 bases at J, leaving 8 bases unmatched. The CDR3 protein is CASITDRAHYEQYF. In DNA form, the CDR3 reads TGTGCCAGCATTACGGACAGGGCGCACTACGAGCAGTACTTC.

The chain couples TRBV5-4 to TRBJ2-2; TRBD2 matches 12 bases. J lost 6 bases, V lost 2 bases, and 5 bases had no gene match. The CDR3 runs 16 residues. Germline V CDR1 and CDR2: SGHNT, YYREEE (reference sequence). DNA of the CDR3: TGTGCCAGCAGCTTTCGGACTAGCGGGAAGGCCGGGGAGCTGTTTTTT. Encoded protein: CASSFRTSGKAGELFF. Filled out from reference TRBV5-4 and TRBJ2-2, the complete variable domain reads ETGVTQSPTHLIKTRGQQVTLRCSSQSGHNTVSWYQQALGQGPQFIFQYYREEENGRGNFPPRFSGLQFPNYSSELNVNALELDDSALYLCASSFRTSGKAGELFFGEGSRLTVL.

The chain combines TRBV18 with TRBJ1-5; 12 nucleotides line up with TRBD1. The germline gives CDR1 KGHSH, CDR2 LQKENI. CDR3 size: 16 residues. Germline trimming cut 1 base from V and 6 bases from J; bases unmatched to any gene: 4. The CDR3, as DNA: TGTGCCAGCTCACCACAGTGGGACAGGGGGCCTCAGCCCCAGCATTTT. Amino acid sequence: CASSPQWDRGPQPQHF. The variable domain in full, with the rest retrieved from reference TRBV18 and TRBJ1-5, is NAGVMQNPRHLVRRRGQEARLRCSPMKGHSHVYWYRQLPEEGLKFMVYLQKENIIDESGMPKERFSAEFPKEGPSILRIQQVVRGDSAAYFCASSPQWDRGPQPQHFGDGTRLSIL.

The chain has TRBV9 and TRBJ1-5; D is perhaps TRBD1 (5 bases). V was clipped by 5 bases and J by 4 bases, with 16 bases between them. Germline V gives CDR1 SGDLS, CDR2 YYNGEE. The length of the CDR3 is 15 residues. The CDR3: CASSEQGNRNQPQHF. For the CDR3, the DNA is TGTGCCAGCAGTGAGCAGGGTAATCGAAATCAGCCCCAGCATTTT.

CDR3 residues: CASSLAGHQETQYF. Here the CDR3 DNA reads TGTGCCAGCAGCTTAGCGGGCCACCAAGAGACCCAGTACTTC. The chain has TRBV7-9 and TRBJ2-5; D is unresolved. Trimming removed 0 bases at V and 0 bases at J, with 5 bases between. This CDR3 contains 14 residues. Germline lookup yields CDR1 SEHNR and CDR2 FQNEAQ (reference sequence).

The gene calls are TRBV9 and TRBJ2-3, with 11 bases matching TRBD2. This CDR3 spans 15 amino acids. The V segment lost 3 bases and the J segment 4 bases; nucleotides outside the gene matches: 4. The germline V gene has CDR1 SGDLS and CDR2 YYNGEE. The DNA of the CDR3 is TGTGCCAGCAGCGGTAGCGGGAGGGCCCCAGATACGCAGTATTTT. Its translation: CASSGSGRAPDTQYF.

The chain is built from TRBV6-6 and TRBJ1-6, with 8 nucleotides matching TRBD1. From germline, CDR1 is MNHNY and CDR2 SVGAGI (reference sequence). Trimming at V came to 2 bases and at J to 5 bases, leaving 5 bases not matched to a gene. This CDR3 is built from 16 residues. The CDR3 region has the DNA TGTGCCAGCAGTTACCCTGGACAGGGAAATAATTCACCCCTCCACTTT. This encodes CASSYPGQGNNSPLHF.

The J gene is TRBJ2-3, the V gene TRBV27, with a weak D call TRBD2 (5 bases). Germline assignment: CDR1 MNHEY and CDR2 SMNVEV (reference sequence). With 3 bases removed from V and 0 bases from J, the gap between germline ends came to 25 bases. CDR3 length equals 20 residues. The CDR3 loop reads CASSFQYPTLGPDSTDTQYF. As DNA, the CDR3 is TGTGCCAGCAGTTTCCAATACCCCACACTAGGACCAGATAGCACAGATACGCAGTATTTT.

The chain carries TRBV2 and TRBJ2-5; TRBD1 matches at 8 bases. V shed 10 bases and J 2 bases; nucleotides not matched to a gene: 3. The germline V gene encodes CDR1 SNHLY and CDR2 FYNNEI. The length of the CDR3 is 12 residues. CDR3 in amino acids: CATRTGQETQYF. CDR3 coding DNA: TGTGCCACCCGGACAGGGCAAGAGACCCAGTACTTC. The whole variable domain, filled in from reference TRBV2 and TRBJ2-5, reads EPEVTQTPSHQVTQMGQEVILRCVPISNHLYFYWYRQILGQKVEFLVSFYNNEISEKSEIFDDQFSVERPDGSNFTLKIRSTKLEDSAMYFCATRTGQETQYFGPGTRLLVL.

The sample holds a few counts of this clone. This chain links TRBV2 with TRBJ1-1; D perhaps matches TRBD1 (6 bases). Trimming left V 6 bases short and J 0 bases short, with 11 bases between. This CDR3 is built from 14 residues. Germline V gene lookup returns CDR1 SNHLY and CDR2 FYNNEI. The CDR3 spells CASRGQRMNTEAFF. The CDR3 region has the DNA TGTGCCAGCAGAGGACAGCGGATGAACACTGAAGCTTTCTTT. Complete variable domain (other parts from reference TRBV2 and TRBJ1-1): EPEVTQTPSHQVTQMGQEVILRCVPISNHLYFYWYRQILGQKVEFLVSFYNNEISEKSEIFDDQFSVERPDGSNFTLKIRSTKLEDSAMYFCASRGQRMNTEAFFGQGTRLTVV.

Only one count was recorded for this clone. The rearrangement joins TRBV6-5 to TRBJ1-2; weak D call: TRBD1 (6 bases). The germline V gene has CDR1 MNHEY and CDR2 SVGAGI. The CDR3 runs 14 residues. Trimming left V 7 bases short and J 4 bases short, with 16 bases between. For the CDR3, the DNA is TGTGCCAGCAACCAAGGACAGCTACTCTATGGCTACACCTTC. Residues: CASNQGQLLYGYTF.